This T cell receptor beta chain is drawn from a study of response to subunit inactivated influenza vaccine. The study's findings and limits: It was suggested by the authors that few new T cells are recruited by each seasonal influenza vaccination.

The germline V gene encodes CDR1 DFQATT and CDR2 SNEGSKA (reference sequence). This CDR3 is 14 amino acids long. V lost 5 bases to trimming and J lost 8 bases, with 19 bases between them. TCRdb reprocessed the RT-PCR reads with MiXCR, giving one entry per CDR3 protein. The profile shows approximately 680,000 distinct CDR3 sequences, approximately 14% of them singletons. Note on this clonotype: Its matching antigen is unknown.

Sequencing was performed on PBMCs from blood, taken 11 to 12 days after vaccination. The rearrangement links TRBV20-1 to TRBJ2-1; D is perhaps TRBD2 (5 bases). This TCR came from a man aged 50-59 years who received an inactivated influenza vaccine. CDR3 loop: CSALPGEKKHEQFF. In nucleotides, the CDR3 is TGCAGTGCTCTCCCTGGGGAGAAAAAGCATGAGCAGTTCTTC.